This passage covers 31 T cell receptor beta chains from one sample sequenced in a study of technical replicates of blood from a handful of donors. Produced via immunoSEQ multiplex PCR; TCRdb's table is partial and in-frame only. The sample yields approximately 75,000 clones, 97% seen once. Sequenced material: T cells isolated from PBMCs. These receptors were taken from a human donor in good health.

This clone appeared once. The CDR3 DNA reads TGTGCCAGCAGTGAAGCTGGAGGGCGGAACACTGAAGCTTTCTTT. This sequence encodes CASSEAGGRNTEAFF. V usage is TRBV6-1 and J usage is TRBJ1-1; D unclear. This CDR3 has 15 amino acids. The germline V gene has CDR1 MNHNS and CDR2 SASEGT. V was cut by 0 bases and J by 1 base, with 9 bases left in between.

V is TRBV30 and J is TRBJ2-3; D ambiguous. This CDR3 region has 12 residues. V was shortened by 4 bases and J by 4 bases, with 9 bases between the two germline ends. Looked up from germline, CDR1 is GTSNPN and CDR2 is SVGIG (reference sequence). In DNA form, the CDR3 reads TGTGCCTGGATGCGAACAGCAGATACGCAGTATTTT. Protein: CAWMRTADTQYF.

The rearrangement joins TRBV28 to TRBJ1-1, with D perhaps TRBD1 (5 bases). This CDR3 spans 15 amino acids. The germline V gene has CDR1 MDHEN and CDR2 SYDVKM. The V gene lost 7 bases and the J gene lost 2 bases, with 17 bases spanning the gap. CDR3: CASTISLQGNTEAFF. CDR3 nucleotide sequence: TGTGCCAGCACTATATCTTTGCAGGGTAACACTGAAGCTTTCTTT.

This rearrangement joins TRBV6-1 to TRBJ1-4, with 9 bases fitting TRBD1. CDR1 and CDR2 from the germline V gene are MNHNS and SASEGT. With 6 bases clipped from V and 1 base from J, the junction kept 3 bases outside the gene matches. The CDR3 consists of 15 residues. The CDR3, as DNA: TGTGCCAGCAGGGGACAGGGCGTAACTAATGAAAAACTGTTTTTT. It specifies CASRGQGVTNEKLFF.

The V gene is TRBV4-3, the J gene TRBJ1-4; D unresolved. CDR1 is LGHNA, CDR2 YSLEER, per germline. V lost 1 base, J lost 4 bases, and 16 bases lay in between. The CDR3 consists of 17 residues. The CDR3 DNA is TGCGCCAGCAGCCAAGTTTTTAATTGGCCCGATAATGAAAAACTGTTTTTT. Residues: CASSQVFNWPDNEKLFF.

This clone was recorded once. V gene TRBV5-1 combines with J gene TRBJ1-2, with 9 bases aligning to TRBD1. Trimming took 0 bases from V and 8 from J; bases not matched to a gene: 11. The CDR3 contains 16 residues. Germline assignment: CDR1 SGHRS and CDR2 YFSETQ. CDR3 residues: CASSLGTGTGINGYTF. CDR3 nucleotides: TGCGCCAGCAGCTTGGGTACCGGGACAGGGATAAACGGCTACACCTTC.

The chain uses TRBV7-9 and TRBJ2-7, with D possibly being TRBD1 or TRBD2 (6 bases each). V was clipped by 5 bases and J by 6 bases, with 11 bases between them. The CDR3 is 12 residues long. From germline, CDR1 is SEHNR and CDR2 FQNEAQ (reference sequence). CDR3 region: CASSLGGREQYF. In DNA form, the CDR3 reads TGTGCCAGCAGCCTAGGGGGGCGCGAGCAGTACTTC.

The CDR3, as DNA: TGTGCCAGCAGCTTACCCAGCGGACTATACACCGGGGAGCTGTTTTTT. This encodes CASSLPSGLYTGELFF. This chain uses TRBV7-9 with TRBJ2-2; tentative D call: TRBD2 (6 bases). Looked up from germline, CDR1 is SEHNR and CDR2 is FQNEAQ (reference sequence). The length of the CDR3 is 16 residues. Trimming removed 2 bases from V and 3 bases from J, with 13 bases in between.

This chain joins TRBV7-3 and TRBJ2-5; 8 bases map to TRBD2. CDR1 is SGHTA, CDR2 FQGTGA, per germline. This CDR3 has 15 residues. After removal of 5 bases from V and 2 bases from J, the junction contained 7 bases not matched to a gene. The CDR3, as DNA: TGTGCCAGCAGCAGCCGGGGGGGGATTCAAGAGACCCAGTACTTC. This sequence encodes CASSSRGGIQETQYF. Full variable domain (missing parts from reference TRBV7-3 and TRBJ2-5): GAGVSQTPSNKVTEKGKYVELRCDPISGHTALYWYRQSLGQGPEFLIYFQGTGAADDSGLPNDRFFAVRPEGSVSTLKIQRTERGDSAVYLCASSSRGGIQETQYFGPGTRLLVL.

The gene calls are TRBV20-1 and TRBJ1-2; 8 bases map to TRBD1. The CDR3 is made up of 11 amino acids. Germline trimming cut 7 bases from V and 7 bases from J; bases unmatched to any gene: 5. Germline CDR1 and CDR2: DFQATT and SNEGSKA (reference sequence). Written as DNA, the CDR3 is TGCAGTGGGTACACAGGGGGTGGCTACACCTTC. Translation gives CSGYTGGGYTF.

This sequence joins TRBV6-1 and TRBJ2-7, with 9 bases lining up with TRBD1. Germline CDR1 is MNHNS and CDR2 is SASEGT. The trim removed 10 bases at V and 6 bases at J, leaving 13 bases unmatched. The CDR3 covers 14 residues. The CDR3 here is CATRRGTGIGEQYF. In nucleotides, the CDR3 is TGTGCCACCCGCCGAGGGACAGGGATCGGCGAGCAGTACTTC.

The chain carries TRBV2 and TRBJ1-2, with D maybe TRBD1 (5 bases). Deletions cut 1 base from V and 2 bases from J, with 8 bases between. This CDR3 comprises 14 residues. Looked up from germline, CDR1 is SNHLY and CDR2 is FYNNEI. CDR3 DNA: TGTGCCAGCAGTGAAGGGACACCAAACTATGGCTACACCTTC. Translated, it gives CASSEGTPNYGYTF.

The V call is TRBV7-2, the J call TRBJ1-1; D may be TRBD1 (5 bases). Germline lookup yields CDR1 SGHTA and CDR2 FQGNSA. This CDR3 comprises 17 residues. Trimming removed 1 base from V and 4 bases from J, with 19 bases in between. CDR3 DNA sequence: TGTGCCAGCAGCTTAGATCGCCCCCCGGGGGTTGGCACTGAAGCTTTCTTT. Protein: CASSLDRPPGVGTEAFF. Full variable domain (missing parts from reference TRBV7-2 and TRBJ1-1): GAGVSQSPSNKVTEKGKDVELRCDPISGHTALYWYRQSLGQGLEFLIYFQGNSAPDKSGLPSDRFSAERTGGSVSTLTIQRTQQEDSAVYLCASSLDRPPGVGTEAFFGQGTRLTVV.

The chain uses TRBV10-3 and TRBJ2-1; 11 nucleotides line up with TRBD1. Unmatched junction bases numbered 1, after V lost 4 bases and J lost 14 bases. From germline, CDR1 is ENHRY and CDR2 SYGVKD. This CDR3 has 11 amino acids. The CDR3 DNA follows: TGTGCCATCAGTGGGGGACAGGGGGAGTTCTTC. Protein sequence: CAISGGQGEFF.

This chain connects TRBV18 to TRBJ2-7; D perhaps matches TRBD2 (6 bases). The germline V gene has CDR1 KGHSH and CDR2 LQKENI. This CDR3 has 16 residues. The germline V and J ends were trimmed by 6 bases and 1 base, with 19 bases remaining between them. CDR3 in DNA: TGTGCCAGCTCGCTCCGGGACTCCGAAGGGTCCTACGAGCAGTACTTC. Amino acid sequence: CASSLRDSEGSYEQYF.

This chain uses TRBV11-3 with TRBJ2-7, with D hard to call. V was trimmed by 3 bases and J by 6 bases, leaving 9 bases between them. Germline lookup yields CDR1 SGHNT and CDR2 YENEEA. The CDR3 loop spans 12 amino acids. CDR3 amino acids: CASSFRGSEQYF. Written as DNA, the CDR3 is TGTGCCAGCAGCTTCAGAGGATCCGAGCAGTACTTC. Drawing the rest from reference TRBV11-3 and TRBJ2-7, the complete variable domain is EAGVVQSPRYKIIEKKQPVAFWCNPISGHNTLYWYLQNLGQGPELLIRYENEEAVDDSQLPKDRFSAERLKGVDSTLKIQPAELGDSAVYLCASSFRGSEQYFGPGTRLTVT.

V is TRBV27 and J is TRBJ2-7; 13 bases line up with TRBD2. The germline V gene encodes CDR1 MNHEY and CDR2 SMNVEV (reference sequence). Trimming cost V 6 bases and J 4 bases; bases outside gene matches: 3. The CDR3 has 14 residues. The CDR3 DNA follows: TGTGCCAGCAGAGGACTAGCGGGAGTGTACGAGCAGTACTTC. Translating it yields CASRGLAGVYEQYF.

J is TRBJ2-5 and V is TRBV7-9, with 7 bases identical to TRBD2. From germline, CDR1 is SEHNR and CDR2 FQNEAQ (reference sequence). This CDR3 contains 14 residues. Unmatched junction bases numbered 4, after V lost 5 bases and J lost 1 base. The CDR3 is CASSLTSAQETQYF. For the CDR3, the DNA is TGTGCCAGCAGCCTCACTAGCGCCCAAGAGACCCAGTACTTC.

The chain combines TRBV30 with TRBJ1-1, with no clear D. V was trimmed by 0 bases and J by 3 bases, leaving 8 bases between them. This CDR3 comprises 13 residues. Germline CDR1 reads GTSNPN; CDR2 reads SVGIG (reference sequence). The CDR3: CAWSVRGDTEAFF. The CDR3 DNA sequence: TGTGCCTGGAGTGTACGGGGTGACACTGAAGCTTTCTTT.

The rearrangement uses TRBV2 and TRBJ2-7, with a weak D call TRBD2 (6 bases). In germline, CDR1 is SNHLY, CDR2 FYNNEI. The CDR3 is made up of 13 amino acids. With 8 bases removed from V and 0 bases from J, the gap between germline ends came to 11 bases. Written as DNA, the CDR3 is TGTGCCAGCTTATTCGGGAGCTCCTACGAGCAGTACTTC. Its protein product is CASLFGSSYEQYF.

The chain couples TRBV30 to TRBJ1-1; D may be TRBD1 (6 bases). V was clipped by 0 bases and J by 5 bases, with 19 bases between them. This CDR3 has 16 residues. Germline-derived CDR1 and CDR2 are GTSNPN and SVGIG (reference sequence). CDR3 region: CAWSVLGVGHGTEAFF. The DNA for the CDR3 is TGTGCCTGGAGTGTTTTAGGTGTGGGACACGGTACTGAAGCTTTCTTT.

The chain is built from TRBV7-2 and TRBJ2-5, with TRBD2 identical over 7 bases. Trimming removed 6 bases from V and 6 bases from J; junction bases left unmatched: 7. The CDR3 is made up of 13 amino acids. In germline, CDR1 is SGHTA, CDR2 FQGNSA. CDR3 coding DNA: TGTGCCAGCAGTTCTGGGGGGGGGAAGACCCAGTACTTC. Translated: CASSSGGGKTQYF. Supplemented by reference TRBV7-2 and TRBJ2-5, the full variable domain reads GAGVSQSPSNKVTEKGKDVELRCDPISGHTALYWYRQSLGQGLEFLIYFQGNSAPDKSGLPSDRFSAERTGGSVSTLTIQRTQQEDSAVYLCASSSGGGKTQYFGPGTRLLVL.

The chain is built from TRBV6-5 and TRBJ2-7, with TRBD2 matching 8 bases. The CDR3 runs to 15 residues. Germline V gene lookup returns CDR1 MNHEY and CDR2 SVGAGI. The V gene end was trimmed by 5 bases and the J gene end by 0 bases; junction bases not matched to a gene: 6. CDR3 DNA sequence: TGTGCCAGCAGTCCCCGGGAGGGGAGCTCCTACGAGCAGTACTTC. Encoded protein: CASSPREGSSYEQYF.

The rearrangement uses TRBV6-5 and TRBJ1-2, with 11 bases aligning to TRBD1. V shed 10 bases and J 6 bases; nucleotides not matched to a gene: 13. This CDR3 region has 15 residues. Germline CDR1 MNHEY, CDR2 SVGAGI. The CDR3 reads CAIRTGGGRVNGYTF. DNA for the CDR3: TGTGCCATCCGGACAGGGGGCGGCCGCGTTAATGGCTACACCTTC.

The gene calls are TRBV7-9 and TRBJ2-1; D remains ambiguous. V was clipped by 0 bases and J by 8 bases, with 5 bases between them. Germline loops: CDR1 SEHNR, CDR2 FQNEAQ (reference sequence). The CDR3 is 12 amino acids. The CDR3 nucleotides are TGTGCCAGCAGCTTAGCGGCCGATGAGCAGTTCTTC. Its protein is CASSLAADEQFF. The full variable domain, its missing parts supplied by reference TRBV7-9 and TRBJ2-1, is DTGVSQNPRHKITKRGQNVTFRCDPISEHNRLYWYRQTLGQGPEFLTYFQNEAQLEKSRLLSDRFSAERPKGSFSTLEIQRTEQGDSAMYLCASSLAADEQFFGPGTRLTVL.

The chain links TRBV7-9 to TRBJ2-5; the D gene is possibly TRBD1 (6 bases). This CDR3 spans 15 amino acids. V was clipped by 0 bases and J by 1 base, with 9 bases between them. Per germline, CDR1 SEHNR and CDR2 FQNEAQ (reference sequence). The CDR3 DNA reads TGTGCCAGCAGCTTAGCCCAGGGGTCCCAAGAGACCCAGTACTTC. The encoded protein is CASSLAQGSQETQYF. Using reference TRBV7-9 and TRBJ2-5 for the parts outside the CDR3, the full variable domain is DTGVSQNPRHKITKRGQNVTFRCDPISEHNRLYWYRQTLGQGPEFLTYFQNEAQLEKSRLLSDRFSAERPKGSFSTLEIQRTEQGDSAMYLCASSLAQGSQETQYFGPGTRLLVL.

J is TRBJ2-5 and V is TRBV7-2, with TRBD2 as a possible D gene (6 bases). This CDR3 region has 13 residues. V lost 2 bases, J lost 4 bases, and 8 bases lay in between. Germline CDR1 and CDR2: SGHTA and FQGNSA. For the CDR3, the DNA is TGTGCCAGCAGCTTAACTAGCCCAGAGACCCAGTACTTC. Its translation is CASSLTSPETQYF. The entire variable domain, with the rest obtained from reference TRBV7-2 and TRBJ2-5, is as follows: GAGVSQSPSNKVTEKGKDVELRCDPISGHTALYWYRQSLGQGLEFLIYFQGNSAPDKSGLPSDRFSAERTGGSVSTLTIQRTQQEDSAVYLCASSLTSPETQYFGPGTRLLVL.

This chain uses TRBV29-1 with TRBJ2-1, with 7 bases matching TRBD1. CDR1 SQVTM and CDR2 ANQGSEA come from the germline V gene. The CDR3 length is 14 residues. V dropped 4 bases and J dropped 2; count of bases not matched to a gene: 5. CDR3 sequence: CSVARGGPYNEQFF. The CDR3, as DNA: TGCAGCGTTGCAAGAGGGGGCCCCTACAATGAGCAGTTCTTC.

This clone was seen only once. This rearrangement joins TRBV2 to TRBJ1-2; 7 nucleotides line up with TRBD1. This CDR3 has 11 amino acids. The ends lost 7 bases at V and 5 bases at J; junction bases unmatched: 1. Germline values: CDR1 SNHLY, CDR2 FYNNEI. DNA of the CDR3: TGTGCCAGCATGACAGGGTATGGCTACACCTTC. It specifies CASMTGYGYTF.

Comments on this clone: Germline and junction disagree at one end, which may indicate a read error. This chain connects TRBV7-7 to TRBJ2-5, with 10 bases that match TRBD2. The germline gives CDR1 SSHAT, CDR2 FNYEAQ (reference sequence). The CDR3 contains 14 residues. CDR3 DNA sequence: TGTGCTAGCAGCTTTGGAGCGGGGGGGGAGACCCAGTACTTC. Amino acids: CASSFGAGGETQYF.

The chain recombines TRBV7-9 with TRBJ2-1, with 8 bases that match TRBD1. Germline CDR1 SEHNR, CDR2 FQNEAQ (reference sequence). V lost 5 bases to trimming and J lost 5 bases; unmatched junction nucleotides: 8. The CDR3 is made up of 15 amino acids. CDR3 sequence: CASSRGTGNNNEQFF. CDR3 bases: TGTGCCAGCAGCCGAGGGACAGGAAATAACAATGAGCAGTTCTTC.